The rows below give T cell receptor beta chains drawn from one sample of a study of blood T cell repertoires in COVID-19. Sequencing used immunoSEQ multiplex PCR; TCRdb keeps in-frame clones, though not all of them. The data hold over 200,000 clones, with about 81% observed a single time. Input material: PBMCs or T cells enriched from blood (not recorded which). Receptor source: a man between 35 and 55 years old who had recovered from COVID-19. CDR3s include the opening cysteine and the closing phenylalanine or tryptophan. The D gene is left open where the match is weak. Clone size is not always given. Where it is, it says once, few, many or a class for expanded clones.

TRBV7-9,-,TRBJ2-5,-,TGTGCCAGCAGCTCTTGGACAGATCAAGAGACCCAGTACTTC,CASSSWTDQETQYF
TRBV14,-,TRBJ2-3,-,TGTGCCAGCAGCCAAGATCGGGGAGATACGCAGTATTTT,CASSQDRGDTQYF
TRBV27,once,TRBJ1-6,TRBD1,TGTGCCGTAGGACAGGGGGCTAATTCACCCCTCCACTTT,CAVGQGANSPLHF
TRBV25-1,-,TRBJ1-2,TRBD1,TGTGCCAGCAGTGATTCGGGACAGTCCTATGGCTACACCTTC,CASSDSGQSYGYTF
TRBV4-1,-,TRBJ1-5,TRBD1,TGCGCCAGCAGCCGCGAAGGACAGGTTGGCAATCAGCCCCAGCATTTT,CASSREGQVGNQPQHF
TRBV12-3/TRBV12-4,-,TRBJ2-1,-,TGTGCCAGCAGTTCAGTCTACAATGAGCAGTTCTTC,CASSSVYNEQFF
TRBV24-1,-,TRBJ2-3,-,TGTGCCACCGCGCCCCCCAGGGGTGCGGATACGCAGTATTTT,CATAPPRGADTQYF
TRBV7-2,once,TRBJ2-7,-,TGTGCCAGCAGCTCGCTATTACAGGTGAGCTACGAGCAGTACTTC,CASSSLLQVSYEQYF
TRBV21-1,-,TRBJ2-2,-,TGTGCCAGCAGCGAACAAGACAGGGGGGACACCGGGGAGCTGTTTTTT,CASSEQDRGDTGELFF
TRBV9,-,TRBJ1-4,TRBD1,TGTGCCAGCAGTGATTCAGGACAGGGCGTCAGAGGGGGAGAAAAACTGTTTTTT,CASSDSGQGVRGGEKLFF
TRBV10-2,-,TRBJ1-5,TRBD1,TGCGCCAGCAGTGACAGGGGGGGCAATCAGCCCCAGCATTTT,CASSDRGGNQPQHF
TRBV2,-,TRBJ1-1,-,TGTGCCAGCCGGGGGGAGGTCACTGAAGCTTTCTTT,CASRGEVTEAFF
TRBV5-8,-,TRBJ1-5,TRBD1,TGTGCCAGCAGCTCGGCGAGGGACAGGGGATTGAGCAATCAGCCCCAGCATTTT,CASSSARDRGLSNQPQHF
TRBV5-4,-,TRBJ2-2,TRBD1,TGTGCCAGCAGCTTGTCAACAGGGGTGTCTGGGGAGCTGTTTTTT,CASSLSTGVSGELFF
TRBV5-4,-,TRBJ2-5,-,TGTGCCAGCAGCTGGGGGGGCGGTGAGACCCAGTACTTC,CASSWGGGETQYF
TRBV19,-,TRBJ1-1,TRBD1,TGTGCCAGTAGTATAGCTGTGACAGGGGTCACTGAAGCTTTCTTT,CASSIAVTGVTEAFF
TRBV7-9,-,TRBJ2-2,TRBD2,TGTGCCGGACTAGCGATAGCGAACACCGGGGAGCTGTTTTTT,CAGLAIANTGELFF
TRBV25-1,once,TRBJ2-7,-,TGTGCCAGCAGTGGGGTCCCTGAGGTAACCTACGAGCAGTACTTC,CASSGVPEVTYEQYF
TRBV9,-,TRBJ2-2,-,TGTGCCAGCAGCGGTTCTAACAGGGAGAGCGGGGAGCTGTTTTTT,CASSGSNRESGELFF
TRBV10-3,-,TRBJ1-2,-,TGTGCCATCAGTCTAGACAGCTCCTATGGCTACACCTTC,CAISLDSSYGYTF
TRBV15,-,TRBJ1-1,-,TGTGCCACCAGCAGGGGACTCGGGAACACTGAAGCTTTCTTT,CATSRGLGNTEAFF
TRBV2,-,TRBJ1-5,-,TGTGCCAGCAGTGGGCCCAATCAGCCCCAGCATTTT,CASSGPNQPQHF
TRBV11-2,-,TRBJ1-3,-,TGTGCCAGCAGCTTACTATCGAGCCCTTTCTCTGGAAACACCATATATTTT,CASSLLSSPFSGNTIYF
TRBV5-6,-,TRBJ1-4,TRBD1,TGTGCCAGCAGCTTGAGGCGGCAGGGGGGTGAAAAACTGTTTTTT,CASSLRRQGGEKLFF
TRBV4-1,-,TRBJ1-4,-,TGCGCCAGCAGCCAAGGTCAACAGATCTCAACTAATGAAAAACTGTTTTTT,CASSQGQQISTNEKLFF
TRBV5-1,-,TRBJ1-5,-,TGCGCCAGCAGCTTGGTTTCAGGCGCCAATCAGCCCCAGCATTTT,CASSLVSGANQPQHF
TRBV19,-,TRBJ1-2,-,TGTGCCAGTAGTTCTTTGGACATCTCAGGCTACACCTTC,CASSSLDISGYTF
TRBV19,few,TRBJ1-5,-,TGTGCCAGTAGCGCCTGGGGCGGTCAGCCCCAGCATTTT,CASSAWGGQPQHF
TRBV18,-,TRBJ1-1,TRBD1,TGTGCCAGCTCACCGGGACCCGACAGGGCGAACACTGAAGCTTTCTTT,CASSPGPDRANTEAFF
TRBV2,-,TRBJ1-2,-,TGTGCCAGCAGTGCGGACACTAACTATGGCTACACCTTC,CASSADTNYGYTF
TRBV9,-,TRBJ1-1,TRBD1,TGTGCCAGCCGCCCGGGACAGAGAAACACTGAAGCTTTCTTT,CASRPGQRNTEAFF
TRBV5-1,-,TRBJ2-5,TRBD1,TGCGCCAGCAGCCAAGGACAGGGAAACGGAAAGACCCAGTACTTC,CASSQGQGNGKTQYF
TRBV6-5,-,TRBJ2-7,TRBD1,TGTGCCAGCAGTACCGGGACAGGGGGAACCTACGAGCAGTACTTC,CASSTGTGGTYEQYF
TRBV5-6,once,TRBJ2-5,-,TGTGCCAGCAGCTTGGCGACAGGCCTTGAGGCCCAGTACTTC,CASSLATGLEAQYF
TRBV19,-,TRBJ2-6,TRBD1,TGTGCCAGTAGTATCTTAGGACAGGGCACCTCTGGGGCCAACGTCCTGACTTTC,CASSILGQGTSGANVLTF
TRBV27,-,TRBJ2-1,-,TGTGCCAGCCGCCTTATCTCGGACAATGAGCAGTTCTTC,CASRLISDNEQFF
TRBV24-1,once,TRBJ2-2,-,TGTGCCACCAGTGATTTCAGGCCAGGGAACACCGGGGAGCTGTTTTTT,CATSDFRPGNTGELFF
TRBV6-6,-,TRBJ1-5,-,TGTGCCAGCAGTTGGAGGGTCAATCAGCCCCAGCATTTT,CASSWRVNQPQHF
TRBV11-2,-,TRBJ2-7,-,TGTGCCAGCAGCTTTGTGGAGTACGAGCAGTACTTC,CASSFVEYEQYF
TRBV18,-,TRBJ2-1,TRBD2,TGTGCCAGCTCACTAGCGGGGGGGAACTACAATGAGCAGTTCTTC,CASSLAGGNYNEQFF
TRBV4-2,-,TRBJ1-6,TRBD1,TGTGCCAGCAGCCTTCCTGGGACAGGGGACCCCTCCTATAATTCACCCCTCCACTTT,CASSLPGTGDPSYNSPLHF
TRBV7-6,-,TRBJ2-7,TRBD2,TGTGCCAGCAGCTTGCGGGGGGTCTCCGACGAGCAGTACTTC,CASSLRGVSDEQYF
TRBV27,-,TRBJ1-6,TRBD1,TGTGCCAGCAGTTTAAGACAGGGGGCTAATTCACCCCTCCACTTT,CASSLRQGANSPLHF
TRBV5-4,-,TRBJ1-2,TRBD1,TGTGCCAGCAGGAACAGGGGGCGAGATGGCTACACCTTC,CASRNRGRDGYTF
TRBV6-5,-,TRBJ1-6,-,TGTGCCAGCAGTTACGACCATAAGGGAGGTTCACCCCTCCACTTT,CASSYDHKGGSPLHF